These 28 T cell receptor beta chains were sequenced from one sample in a study of cytomegalovirus exposure and HLA in healthy donors (dated by TCRdb to the late 2010s). The library was produced with the immunoSEQ multiplex PCR assay. For the multiplex PCR, a mixture combining 60 forward primers for TCR Vbeta segments and 13 reverse primers for TCR Jbeta segments was used. TCRdb took this table from immuneACCESS and kept in-frame rearrangements with V and J called. Such tables lack part of the clones; where checked against another copy, unresolved V genes explain under half of the gap, and the rest is unexplained. The sample profile shows 150,000 or so clones; 65% to 85% of them were found once. Approximately 2.8% of the sample belongs to the ten largest clones. Material for sequencing was PBMCs. These receptors were collected from a young man in good health and CMV-seronegative.

The rearrangement joins TRBV5-6 to TRBJ1-2; no clear D. This CDR3 spans 18 amino acids. V was cut by 3 bases and J by 7 bases, with 28 bases left in between. Germline-derived CDR1 and CDR2 are SGHDT and YYEEEE. In DNA form, the CDR3 reads TGTGCCAGCAGCTCGAGCGACGACTATGGCTACACCGGGGTTGGCTACACCTTC. Translated: CASSSSDDYGYTGVGYTF.

The chain links TRBV4-3 to TRBJ2-7; D may be TRBD2 (5 bases). Germline loops: CDR1 LGHNA, CDR2 YSLEER. CDR3 size: 15 residues. V gave up 1 base and J gave up 3 bases, with 13 bases separating them. The CDR3 coding sequence is TGCGCCAGCAGCCAAGGAACTGCCAGCGGCTACGAGCAGTACGTC. Protein: CASSQGTASGYEQYV.

V is TRBV18 and J is TRBJ1-1, with TRBD1 matching over 7 bases. The CDR3 consists of 17 residues. V was pared by 0 bases and J by 1 base, with 8 bases of the junction left unmatched. Germline V lookup: CDR1 KGHSH, CDR2 LQKENI. CDR3 protein: CASSPPKGADKNTEAFF. The CDR3 nucleotides are TGTGCCAGCTCACCACCTAAGGGGGCGGATAAGAACACTGAAGCTTTCTTT.

The chain combines TRBV28 with TRBJ2-3; D not certain. Trimming took 8 bases from V and 2 from J, leaving 14 bases between them. Germline-derived CDR1 and CDR2 are MDHEN and SYDVKM. The CDR3 loop spans 14 amino acids. Here the CDR3 reads CASRETFTTDTQYF. The CDR3 bases are TGTGCCAGCCGTGAAACTTTTACCACAGATACGCAGTATTTT.

The CDR3 bases are TGTGCCAGCAGTGATACCAGGGGCAATGGCTACACCTTC. Protein product: CASSDTRGNGYTF. The rearrangement links TRBV25-1 to TRBJ1-2; D is perhaps TRBD1 (6 bases). Germline V CDR1 and CDR2: MGHDK, SYGVNS. Trimming cost V 3 bases and J 6 bases, with 11 bases left between them. The CDR3 has 13 residues.

J is TRBJ1-1 and V is TRBV10-3; TRBD1 agrees at 9 bases. This CDR3 comprises 14 residues. Trimming removed 3 bases from V and 5 bases from J; junction bases left unmatched: 4. Germline loops: CDR1 ENHRY, CDR2 SYGVKD. The CDR3 sequence: CAISERTGVTEAFF. The CDR3 DNA follows: TGTGCCATCAGTGAAAGGACAGGGGTGACTGAAGCTTTCTTT.

The J gene is TRBJ1-2, the V gene TRBV10-3; no definite D call. The CDR3 length is 13 residues. Per the germline V gene, CDR1 is ENHRY and CDR2 is SYGVKD. V lost 6 bases to trimming and J lost 4 bases, with 12 bases between them. The CDR3 nucleotides are TGTGCCATCAGCTCTTATCCCGGCTATGGCTACACCTTC. Translating gives CAISSYPGYGYTF.

This clone was found a few times. CDR3 in DNA: TGTGCCAGCAGCGTACTAGCGGGGGTCCTTAGCTCCTACGAGCAGTACTTC. Amino acids: CASSVLAGVLSSYEQYF. The V gene is TRBV7-2, the J gene TRBJ2-7; TRBD2 aligns across 11 bases. This CDR3 is 17 amino acids long. Germline V gives CDR1 SGHTA, CDR2 FQGNSA. V was pared by 5 bases and J by 0 bases, with 9 bases of the junction left unmatched.

This chain links TRBV5-1 with TRBJ1-5; D is unclear. Between the trimmed V and J ends, which lost 1 base and 3 bases, there was a span of 8 bases. Germline lookup yields CDR1 SGHRS and CDR2 YFSETQ. This CDR3 comprises 14 residues. CDR3 protein: CASSLSPVNQPQHF. CDR3 DNA sequence: TGCGCCAGCAGCTTGTCGCCAGTCAATCAGCCCCAGCATTTT.

Here the CDR3 DNA reads TGTGCCAGCAGTTTCCAGGGCTATGGCTACACCTTC. It is translated as CASSFQGYGYTF. The rearrangement uses TRBV28 and TRBJ1-2; possible D gene TRBD1, 5 bases. Per the germline V gene, CDR1 is MDHEN and CDR2 is SYDVKM. This CDR3 region has 12 residues. Trimming left V 3 bases short and J 4 bases short, with 6 bases between.

Only a few counts were recorded for this clone. The chain recombines TRBV5-4 with TRBJ2-3, with a tentative D call TRBD2 (6 bases). CDR1 SGHNT and CDR2 YYREEE come from the germline V gene (reference sequence). The CDR3 covers 16 residues. V was pared by 4 bases and J by 4 bases, with 19 bases between. The CDR3 bases are TGTGCCAGCAGCCAGAACGGGGGTATTGGGGCAGATACGCAGTATTTT. Protein: CASSQNGGIGADTQYF.

CDR3 region: CASSWGRELAHEQYF. CDR3 coding DNA: TGTGCCAGCAGCTGGGGAAGAGAGCTAGCCCACGAGCAGTACTTC. This rearrangement joins TRBV7-9 to TRBJ2-7, with a possible D match to TRBD2 (5 bases). Germline V lookup: CDR1 SEHNR, CDR2 FQNEAQ (reference sequence). V lost 4 bases to trimming and J lost 5 bases, with 18 bases between them. This CDR3 comprises 15 residues.

The chain employs TRBV28 and TRBJ1-2, with unresolved D. Germline values: CDR1 MDHEN, CDR2 SYDVKM. The CDR3 consists of 11 residues. Deletions cut 1 base from V and 8 bases from J, with 5 bases between. The CDR3 nucleotides are TGTGCCAGCAGTTTATACAGCGGCTACACCTTC. Its translation is CASSLYSGYTF.

The chain uses TRBV28 and TRBJ1-6, with TRBD1 matching 7 bases. This CDR3 is 13 amino acids long. Per the germline V gene, CDR1 is MDHEN and CDR2 is SYDVKM. V shed 7 bases, J shed 7 bases, and the junction held 4 bases outside the gene matches. CDR3 sequence reads: CASTGTVNSPLHF. CDR3 bases: TGTGCCAGCACCGGGACAGTGAATTCACCCCTCCACTTT.

J is TRBJ1-2 and V is TRBV7-2, with D maybe TRBD1 (6 bases). The CDR3 sequence is 15 residues long. Looked up from germline, CDR1 is SGHTA and CDR2 is FQGNSA. Trimming stripped 2 bases from V and 7 bases from J, with 17 bases between. The CDR3 is CASSLRRQGMSGYTF. CDR3 nucleotide sequence: TGTGCCAGCAGCTTAAGGCGGCAGGGGATGAGTGGCTACACCTTC. Filled out from reference TRBV7-2 and TRBJ1-2, the complete variable domain reads GAGVSQSPSNKVTEKGKDVELRCDPISGHTALYWYRQSLGQGLEFLIYFQGNSAPDKSGLPSDRFSAERTGGSVSTLTIQRTQQEDSAVYLCASSLRRQGMSGYTFGSGTRLTVV.

This clone has just a few counts. The chain carries TRBV25-1 and TRBJ2-5; D remains unclear. Germline values: CDR1 MGHDK, CDR2 SYGVNS. V was cut by 5 bases and J by 0 bases, with 10 bases left in between. The CDR3 runs to 14 residues. CDR3 in amino acids: CASSYQEYQETQYF. The CDR3 coding sequence is TGTGCCAGCAGTTATCAAGAGTACCAAGAGACCCAGTACTTC.

This clone has a single count. The J gene is TRBJ2-3, the V gene TRBV5-1, with 9 bases matching TRBD2. The CDR3 has 17 amino acids. Trimming removed 4 bases from V and 5 bases from J; junction bases left unmatched: 14. Per the germline V gene, CDR1 is SGHRS and CDR2 is YFSETQ. CDR3 coding DNA: TGCGCCAGCAGCGGGTCTGGGACTAGCCCTCATGAAGATACGCAGTATTTT. It specifies CASSGSGTSPHEDTQYF.

The chain employs TRBV5-1 and TRBJ1-4; TRBD1 matches at 9 bases. CDR1 and CDR2 (germline): SGHRS, YFSETQ. There are 15 residues in the CDR3. The J segment lost 7 bases and the V segment lost 3 bases, leaving 7 bases of the junction unmatched. CDR3 coding DNA: TGCGCCAGCAGCTCCACCGGGACAGGGTCTGAAAAACTGTTTTTT. Its protein product is CASSSTGTGSEKLFF. The full variable domain, its missing parts supplied by reference TRBV5-1 and TRBJ1-4, is KAGVTQTPRYLIKTRGQQVTLSCSPISGHRSVSWYQQTPGQGLQFLFEYFSETQRNKGNFPGRFSGRQFSNSRSEMNVSTLELGDSALYLCASSSTGTGSEKLFFGSGTQLSVL.

This clone was picked up a small number of times. The chain employs TRBV30 and TRBJ1-2; maybe TRBD1 (5 bases). This CDR3 has 12 amino acids. The germline CDR1 and CDR2 sequences are GTSNPN and SVGIG (reference sequence). Between the trimmed V and J ends, which lost 6 bases and 4 bases, there was a span of 12 bases. The CDR3 nucleotides are TGTGCCTGCCAGTCAGGGATCTATGGCTACACCTTC. Translation: CACQSGIYGYTF.

This clone was seen a single time. This chain connects TRBV6-1 to TRBJ2-7; TRBD2 matches at 10 bases. Trimming at V came to 10 bases and at J to 2 bases, leaving 8 bases not matched to a gene. The CDR3 length is 14 residues. Germline V lookup: CDR1 MNHNS, CDR2 SASEGT. CDR3 bases: TGTGCCACCGTTATAAGCGGGGGGGCCTACGAGCAGTACGTC. Its translation: CATVISGGAYEQYV.

V usage is TRBV5-1 and J usage is TRBJ2-7; weak D call: TRBD2 (7 bases). The CDR3 has 14 residues. Germline V gene sequence: CDR1 SGHRS, CDR2 YFSETQ. V was pared by 3 bases and J by 4 bases, with 14 bases between. The CDR3 region has the DNA TGCGCCAGCAGCTCCCGGGGGGCCCCATACGAGCAGTACGTC. As protein: CASSSRGAPYEQYV.

The chain has TRBV7-6 and TRBJ1-1; the D gene is possibly TRBD1 (5 bases). Trimming stripped 5 bases from V and 3 bases from J, with 16 bases between. Germline-derived CDR1 and CDR2 are SGHVS and FNYEAQ. This CDR3 spans 15 amino acids. The CDR3 DNA sequence: TGTGCCAGCAGCCCTTTGACAGATATGTACACTGAAGCTTTCTTT. It specifies CASSPLTDMYTEAFF.

This clone was detected only once. The chain uses TRBV7-3 and TRBJ2-1, with 8 bases aligning to TRBD1. The V gene end was trimmed by 3 bases and the J gene end by 8 bases; junction bases not matched to a gene: 12. Looked up from germline, CDR1 is SGHTA and CDR2 is FQGTGA. The CDR3 covers 16 residues. The CDR3 region is CASSLGQAGWGDEQFF. Here the CDR3 DNA reads TGTGCCAGCAGCTTGGGACAGGCCGGCTGGGGGGATGAGCAGTTCTTC.

The chain recombines TRBV7-8 with TRBJ1-1; 8 bases agree with TRBD1. The germline V gene encodes CDR1 SGHVS and CDR2 FQNEAQ. The CDR3 loop spans 18 amino acids. Unmatched junction bases numbered 15, after V lost 3 bases and J lost 3 bases. Here the CDR3 reads CASSLLGAGGGAYTEAFF. For the CDR3, the DNA is TGTGCCAGCAGCTTGCTCGGGGCAGGGGGCGGCGCTTACACTGAAGCTTTCTTT.

The rearrangement joins TRBV9 to TRBJ1-2, with no clear D. The CDR3 loop spans 13 amino acids. V dropped 4 bases and J dropped 2 bases, with 9 bases sitting between them. The germline V gene has CDR1 SGDLS and CDR2 YYNGEE. In nucleotides, the CDR3 is TGTGCCAGCAGCCCTCAACGGAACTATGGCTACACCTTC. The encoded protein is CASSPQRNYGYTF.

The rearrangement joins TRBV4-3 to TRBJ2-7; D is perhaps TRBD2 (7 bases). Trimming pared 0 bases from V and 2 bases from J, leaving 14 bases between. Germline CDR1 reads LGHNA; CDR2 reads YSLEER. The CDR3 consists of 16 residues. DNA of the CDR3: TGCGCCAGCAGCCAAGATCTAGGGGAGGGGGCCTACGAGCAGTACTTC. Protein: CASSQDLGEGAYEQYF.

The chain has TRBV9 and TRBJ1-3, with a possible D match to TRBD1 (6 bases). Looked up from germline, CDR1 is SGDLS and CDR2 is YYNGEE. V dropped 4 bases and J dropped 0 bases, with 26 bases sitting between them. This CDR3 contains 20 residues. The CDR3 DNA follows: TGTGCCAGCAGCACAGCGGGGCAGGGGCTCTATCCGAGCTCTGGAAACACCATATATTTT. Residues: CASSTAGQGLYPSSGNTIYF.

This clone was counted a few times. The chain has TRBV19 and TRBJ2-1, with D tentatively TRBD2 (5 bases). The V and J ends lost 6 bases and 0 bases respectively, with 9 bases between them. The CDR3 loop spans 14 amino acids. Germline V lookup: CDR1 LNHDA, CDR2 SQIVND (reference sequence). The CDR3 DNA is TGTGCCAGTAGAGAAGGGAGCTCCTACAATGAGCAGTTCTTC. It is translated as CASREGSSYNEQFF.